This record looks at one T cell receptor beta chain sequence and its context. Its recognized antigen is unknown. The input lacks base qualities; no much larger clone sits a single base away. Genomic DNA was isolated from the sorted cells so that the TCRbeta CDR3 region could be sequenced. The immunoSEQ Assay was used for sequencing of TCRbeta CDR3 regions. TCRdb took over this immuneACCESS table, retaining in-frame rearrangements with V and J assigned. Such tables are incomplete; in checked studies, under half of the missing clones stem from an unresolved V gene, and the remainder is unexplained. This sample gives 57,000 or so clones in total; roughly 83% of them show up just once. Jointly, the top ten make up about 2.4% of the sample. The source of the sample is a study of OX40 agonist ivuxolimab in advanced cancers. Concerning the study at large: Ivuxolimab, which targeted the costimulatory receptor OX40 (CD134), was an agonistic, fully human IgG2 monoclonal antibody. Intravenous ivuxolimab was administered to patients every 2 weeks at six dose levels: 0.01, 0.1, 0.3, 1.5, 3 and 10 mg/kg. Of the 50 or so patients in dose escalation, about 19 had hepatocellular carcinoma, some 15 had melanoma, 9 had renal cell carcinoma and 9 had head and neck cancer. The dose-escalation cohort was 82.7% male with a mean age of about 60 years, ranging from roughly 20 to 80. Prior anti-PD-1, anti-PD-L1 or anti-CTLA-4 therapy was permitted, and checkpoint inhibitors had been received by about 37% of dose-escalation patients. Three dose-escalation patients achieved partial responses, one with hepatocellular carcinoma and two with cutaneous melanoma. The purpose of peripheral TCRbeta sequencing was to test whether ivuxolimab changed TCR sequence diversity and led to clonal T-cell expansion. The monotherapy dose-escalation portion (N ≈ 52 patients) of the phase I ivuxolimab trial is reported in the paper.

The germline V gene supplies CDR1 MNHNS and CDR2 SASEGT. At the junction V is shortened by 4 bases and J by 8 bases; bases outside the gene matches: 10. From the cysteine up to the phenylalanine, the CDR3 has a length of 15 residues. Here the CDR3 DNA is all that survives: 45 bases in frame from base 1. Patients with autoimmune disease history or receiving systemic immunosuppression were excluded from the trial. Peripheral blood for TCR sequencing was collected from all dose cohorts at baseline, on cycle 4 day 1, and on cycle 7 day 1. Samples were obtained from an open-label, multicenter, first-in-human phase I dose-escalation trial of ivuxolimab. Adults with locally advanced or metastatic head and neck squamous cell, hepatocellular, melanoma or renal cell carcinoma were enrolled in the trial. Before TCR sequencing, CD4+ and CD8+ T cells were separately sorted from peripheral blood. Here is what the overall study found, with its caveats: Partial responders in the 0.1-3.0 mg/kg groups had among the lowest normalized peripheral clonal expansion, especially among CD8+ T cells. Low levels of normalized T-cell clonal expansion were also seen in some nonresponding patients. The antigen specificity of the clonally expanded peripheral T cells was not determined. At doses of 0.1 to 3.0 mg/kg, clonal expansion of both CD4+ and CD8+ blood T cells was observed from baseline to week 6. On average, CD8+ T cells showed more expanded clones than CD4+ T cells after ivuxolimab.

The sequence came from an adult with an advanced solid tumor such as melanoma, head and neck, liver or kidney cancer. The chain links TRBV6-1 with TRBJ2-1; a stretch of 8 junction bases matches TRBD2. Sequences were derived from CD4+ or CD8+ T cells sorted from blood, sampled in a trial of the OX40 agonist ivuxolimab. The CDR3 protein: CASSVGASGRDEQFF. In nucleotide form, the sequence is TGTGCCAGCAGTGTAGGGGCTAGCGGGCGGGATGAGCAGTTCTTC.